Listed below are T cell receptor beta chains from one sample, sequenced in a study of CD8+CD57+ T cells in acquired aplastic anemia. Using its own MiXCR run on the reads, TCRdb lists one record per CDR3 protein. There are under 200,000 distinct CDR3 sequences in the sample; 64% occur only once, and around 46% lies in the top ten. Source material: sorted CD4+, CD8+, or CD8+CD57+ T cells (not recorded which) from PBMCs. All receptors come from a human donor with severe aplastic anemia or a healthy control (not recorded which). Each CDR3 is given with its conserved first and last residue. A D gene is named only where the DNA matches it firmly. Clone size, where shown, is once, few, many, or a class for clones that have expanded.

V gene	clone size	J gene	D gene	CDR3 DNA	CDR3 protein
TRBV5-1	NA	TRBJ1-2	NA	TGCGCCAGCAGCGTACAGGGTAGGACGACCTATGGCTACACCTTC	CASSVQGRTTYGYTF
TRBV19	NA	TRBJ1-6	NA	TGTGCCAGTAGAGATGGATGGGGCGTCAATTCACCCCTCCACTTT	CASRDGWGVNSPLHF
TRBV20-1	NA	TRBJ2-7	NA	TGCAGTGCTAGAGGGAGAACTTACTACGAGCAGTACTTC	CSARGRTYYEQYF
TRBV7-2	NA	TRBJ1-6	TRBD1	TGTGCCAGCAGCACAGGGGTCGGTAATTCACCCCTCCACTTT	CASSTGVGNSPLHF
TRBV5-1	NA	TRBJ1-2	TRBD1	TGCGCCAGCAGCGAGGGACAGCGGAGAGTTAATGGAGACTATGGCTACACCTTC	CASSEGQRRVNGDYGYTF
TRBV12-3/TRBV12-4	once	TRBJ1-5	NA	TGTGCCAGCAGTTTCGCGCAGAATCAGCCCCAGCATTTT	CASSFAQNQPQHF
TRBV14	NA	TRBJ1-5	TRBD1	TGTGCCAGCAGCTTAACAGGGGGTCAGCCCCAGCATTTT	CASSLTGGQPQHF
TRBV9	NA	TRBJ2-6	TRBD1	TGTGCCAGCAGCGTAGCGGGCGGGACAGGGTCATTTGGGGCCAACGTCCTGACTTTC	CASSVAGGTGSFGANVLTF
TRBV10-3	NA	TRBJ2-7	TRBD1	TGTGCCAGCAGGTCGGGACAGTTAAACTCCTACGAGCAGTACTTC	CASRSGQLNSYEQYF
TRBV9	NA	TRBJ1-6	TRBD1	TGTGCCAGCAGCCCCCAACCGGGACAGGGGACGACACCCCTCCACTTT	CASSPQPGQGTTPLHF
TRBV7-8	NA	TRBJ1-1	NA	TGTGCCAGCGAGCTCATAGGCAGGGGAGGAACTGAAGCTTTCTTT	CASELIGRGGTEAFF
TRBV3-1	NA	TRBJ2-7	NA	TGTGCCAGCAGCCAATTGGGGGCAGGGGCCTACGAGCAGTACTTC	CASSQLGAGAYEQYF
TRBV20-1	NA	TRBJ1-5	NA	TGCAGTGCCCACTCGGTCGGGAATCAGCCCCAGCATTTT	CSAHSVGNQPQHF
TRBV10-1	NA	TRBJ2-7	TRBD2	TGCGCCAGCAGTGAGGTCAGCGGGGTCGGCTACGAGCAGTACTTC	CASSEVSGVGYEQYF
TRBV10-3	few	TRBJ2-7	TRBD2	TGTGCCATCAACGGGGGGGTCCGTAGCGAGCAGTACTTC	CAINGGVRSEQYF